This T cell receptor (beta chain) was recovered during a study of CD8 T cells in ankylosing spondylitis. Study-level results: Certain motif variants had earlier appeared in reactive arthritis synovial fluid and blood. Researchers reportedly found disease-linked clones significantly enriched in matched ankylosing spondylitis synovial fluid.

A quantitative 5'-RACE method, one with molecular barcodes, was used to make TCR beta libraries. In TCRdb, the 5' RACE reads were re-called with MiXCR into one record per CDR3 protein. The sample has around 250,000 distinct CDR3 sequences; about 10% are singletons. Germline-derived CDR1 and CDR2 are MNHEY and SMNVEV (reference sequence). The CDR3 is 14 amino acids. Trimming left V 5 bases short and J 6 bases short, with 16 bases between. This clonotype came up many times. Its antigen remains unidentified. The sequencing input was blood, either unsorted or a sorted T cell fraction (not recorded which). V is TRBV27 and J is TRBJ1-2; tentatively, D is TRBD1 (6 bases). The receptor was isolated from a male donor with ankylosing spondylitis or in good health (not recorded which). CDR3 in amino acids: CASSVGGVWDGYTF. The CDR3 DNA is TGTGCCAGCAGTGTAGGGGGTGTTTGGGATGGCTACACCTTC.